The present TCR beta chain was sequenced within a study of CD8 T cells in ankylosing spondylitis. The authors made TCR beta libraries by quantitative 5'-RACE with molecular barcodes. TCRdb processed the 5' RACE reads anew with MiXCR; each CDR3 protein has one entry. The table has under 250,000 distinct CDR3 sequences, roughly 25% seen once; the top ten hold 5% to 8%. Study-wide results and limits: Disease-linked clones were reportedly significantly enriched in matched ankylosing spondylitis synovial fluid. Some motif variants were previously reported in reactive arthritis synovial fluid and blood. It appeared that ankylosing spondylitis blood was characterized by a TCR beta motif of eight highly homologous variants.

This clonotype was counted many times. Its antigen is currently unknown. The CDR3 runs 15 residues. Germline trimming cut 4 bases from V and 1 base from J; bases unmatched to any gene: 4. In germline, CDR1 is SGHRS, CDR2 YFSETQ. This clonotype originated in a male donor with ankylosing spondylitis or in good health (not recorded which). This chain connects TRBV5-1 to TRBJ2-3; 9 bases fit TRBD2. The specimen was blood, either unsorted or a sorted T cell fraction (not recorded which). DNA for the CDR3: TGCGCCAGCAGCCAGACTAGCGGAGGCACAGATACGCAGTATTTT. Protein: CASSQTSGGTDTQYF.